A single sample is the source of the 4 T cell receptor beta chains below, sequenced in a study of blood T cell repertoires in COVID-19. TCRdb's copy holds only in-frame clones and misses some; the assay was immunoSEQ multiplex PCR. The table includes fewer than 15,000 clones, roughly 91% detected once. The specimen was peripheral blood. These receptor sequences come from a woman between 65 and 79 years old with active COVID-19.

V is TRBV27 and J is TRBJ1-2; D unclear. The CDR3 spans 13 residues. V shed 6 bases and J shed 3 bases, with 11 bases lying between them. The V gene's germline CDR1 is MNHEY and CDR2 SMNVEV (reference sequence). In DNA, the CDR3 is TGTGCCAGCAGGCCGAGGGTGGACTATGGCTACACCTTC. It translates to CASRPRVDYGYTF.

The chain uses TRBV21-1 and TRBJ2-3; TRBD2, as called in the table, went unchecked against the DNA. TRBV21-1 is assigned pseudogene status. The CDR3 spans 12 residues. Here the CDR3 reads CASSKASDTQYF. The CDR3 DNA reads TGTGCCAGCAGCAAAGCCTCGGATACGCAGTATTTT.

The chain links TRBV19 to TRBJ2-3; 13 bases map to TRBD2. The ends lost 3 bases at V and 4 bases at J; junction bases unmatched: 1. CDR3 length: 15 amino acids. The germline V gene encodes CDR1 LNHDA and CDR2 SQIVND (reference sequence). CDR3 protein: CASSIGLAGADTQYF. The CDR3 DNA reads as TGTGCCAGTAGTATCGGACTAGCGGGAGCAGATACGCAGTATTTT.

The V and J genes are TRBV3-1 (or the pseudogene TRBV3-2) and TRBJ2-1; the match to TRBD2 covers 10 bases. Germline V gene sequence: CDR1 LGHDT, CDR2 YNNKEL (reference sequence). Trimming at V came to 0 bases and at J to 13 bases, leaving 12 bases not matched to a gene. CDR3 length: 16 residues. This chain's CDR3 is CASSQDWSASGGGQFF. For the CDR3, the DNA is TGTGCCAGCAGCCAAGACTGGTCGGCTAGCGGGGGCGGCCAGTTCTTC.